The following is a T cell receptor (beta chain) sequence with its context. Its cognate antigen is unknown. PCR amplification relied on 60 Vbeta primers (plus 13 Jbeta primers). The data were produced by immunoSEQ multiplex PCR, yet TCRdb's version contains in-frame clones alone and is incomplete. Here the sample spans roughly 130,000 clones, under 80% being singletons. This record comes from a study of cytomegalovirus exposure and HLA in healthy donors. Broader study findings: Through in vitro validation, three CMV-associated chains were shown to be specific for CMV antigens. An observed cluster of highly shared sequence variants was recorded as a likely sequencing artifact. V- and J-gene trimming of TCR beta was linked (in a later analysis) to a missense DCLRE1C variant.

V lost 4 bases to trimming and J lost 2 bases, with 12 bases between them. Germline V lookup: CDR1 LGHNA, CDR2 YSLEER. The CDR3 totals 15 residues. J is TRBJ2-1 and V is TRBV4-3, with a weak D call TRBD2 (5 bases). Sequenced material: PBMCs. The sequence derives from a man between 18 and 35 years old in good health and CMV-seropositive. CDR3 in amino acids: CASSPEALAYNEQFF. In DNA form, the CDR3 reads TGCGCCAGCAGCCCCGAGGCACTAGCCTACAATGAGCAGTTCTTC.